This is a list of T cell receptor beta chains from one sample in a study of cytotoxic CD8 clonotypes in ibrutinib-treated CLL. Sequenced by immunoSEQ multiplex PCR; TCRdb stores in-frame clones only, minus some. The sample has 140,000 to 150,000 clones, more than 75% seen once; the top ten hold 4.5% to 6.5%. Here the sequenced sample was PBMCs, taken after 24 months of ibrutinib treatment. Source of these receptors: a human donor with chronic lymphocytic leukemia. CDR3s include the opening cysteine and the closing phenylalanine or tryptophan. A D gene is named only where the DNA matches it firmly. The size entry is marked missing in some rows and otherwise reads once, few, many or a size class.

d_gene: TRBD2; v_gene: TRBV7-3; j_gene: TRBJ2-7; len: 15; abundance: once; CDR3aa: CASSPLAGGLYEQYF; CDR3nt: TGTGCCAGCAGCCCGCTAGCGGGAGGATTGTACGAGCAGTACTTC
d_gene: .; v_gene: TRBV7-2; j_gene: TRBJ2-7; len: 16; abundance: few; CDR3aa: CASSPRGGRGSYEQYF; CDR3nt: TGTGCCAGCAGCCCTAGGGGGGGACGGGGATCCTACGAGCAGTACTTC
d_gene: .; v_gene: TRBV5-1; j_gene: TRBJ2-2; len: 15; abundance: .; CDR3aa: CASSLGPTSTGELFF; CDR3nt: TGCGCCAGCAGCTTGGGGCCCACTAGCACCGGGGAGCTGTTTTTT
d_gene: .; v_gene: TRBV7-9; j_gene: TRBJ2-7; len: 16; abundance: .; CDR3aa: CASSLPQSGRAYEQYF; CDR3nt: TGTGCCAGCAGCTTGCCCCAATCGGGCAGGGCCTACGAGCAGTACTTC
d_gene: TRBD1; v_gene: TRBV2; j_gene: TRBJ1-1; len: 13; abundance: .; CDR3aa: CASRQGRGTEAFF; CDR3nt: TGTGCCAGCAGACAGGGGAGGGGCACTGAAGCTTTCTTT
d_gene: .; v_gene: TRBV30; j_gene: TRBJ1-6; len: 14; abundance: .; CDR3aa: CAWGRPLANSPLHF; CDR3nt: TGTGCCTGGGGGCGGCCCCTGGCCAATTCACCCCTCCACTTT
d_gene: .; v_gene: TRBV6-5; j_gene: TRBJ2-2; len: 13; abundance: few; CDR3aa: CASSYTGNRELFF; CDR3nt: TGTGCCAGCAGTTATACAGGGAACAGGGAGCTGTTTTTT
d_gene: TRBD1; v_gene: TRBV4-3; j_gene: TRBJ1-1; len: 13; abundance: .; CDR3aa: CASSQQGDTEAFF; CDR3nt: TGCGCCAGCAGCCAACAGGGGGACACTGAAGCTTTCTTT
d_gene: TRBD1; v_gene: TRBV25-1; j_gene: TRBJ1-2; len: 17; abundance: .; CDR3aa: CASSEGWDRGLSGGYTF; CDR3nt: TGTGCCAGCAGTGAGGGCTGGGACAGGGGGCTGTCGGGGGGCTACACCTTC
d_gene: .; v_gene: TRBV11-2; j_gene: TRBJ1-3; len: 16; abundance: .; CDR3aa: CASSLRPDPSGNTIYF; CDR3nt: TGTGCCAGCAGCCTAAGACCCGACCCCTCTGGAAACACCATATATTTT
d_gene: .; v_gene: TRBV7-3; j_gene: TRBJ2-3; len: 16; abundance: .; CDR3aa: CASSVVRAVGTDTQYF; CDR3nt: TGTGCCAGCAGTGTCGTCCGGGCGGTAGGCACAGATACGCAGTATTTT
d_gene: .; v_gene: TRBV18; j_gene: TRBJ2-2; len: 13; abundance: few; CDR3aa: CASSPSVTGELFF; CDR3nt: TGTGCCAGCTCACCGTCGGTGACCGGGGAGCTGTTTTTT
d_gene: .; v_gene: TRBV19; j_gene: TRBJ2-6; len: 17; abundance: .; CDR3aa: CASSMYAPGAGANVLTF; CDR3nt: TGTGCCAGTAGTATGTATGCCCCAGGGGCTGGGGCCAACGTCCTGACTTTC
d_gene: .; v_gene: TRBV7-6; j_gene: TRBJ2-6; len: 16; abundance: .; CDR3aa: CASSLRGPSGANVLTF; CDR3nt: TGTGCCAGCAGCTTACGAGGGCCGTCTGGGGCCAACGTCCTGACTTTC
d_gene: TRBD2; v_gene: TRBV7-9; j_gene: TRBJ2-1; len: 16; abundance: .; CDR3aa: CASTKNGREANNEQFF; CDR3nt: TGTGCCAGCACTAAAAATGGGCGGGAGGCGAACAATGAGCAGTTCTTC
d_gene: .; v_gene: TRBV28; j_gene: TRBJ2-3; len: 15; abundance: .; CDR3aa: CASSLGSGSTDTQYF; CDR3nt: TGTGCCAGCAGTTTGGGGAGCGGGAGCACAGATACGCAGTATTTT
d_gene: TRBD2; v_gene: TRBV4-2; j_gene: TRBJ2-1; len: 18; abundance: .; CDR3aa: CASSQDMLAGGSYNEQFF; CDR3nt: TGTGCCAGCAGCCAAGATATGTTGGCGGGGGGGTCCTACAATGAGCAGTTCTTC
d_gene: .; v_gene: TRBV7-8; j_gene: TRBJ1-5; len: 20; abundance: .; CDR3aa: CASSLGTGRAGKGGNQPQHF; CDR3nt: TGTGCCAGCAGCTTAGGAACGGGAAGGGCAGGGAAGGGAGGCAATCAGCCCCAGCATTTT
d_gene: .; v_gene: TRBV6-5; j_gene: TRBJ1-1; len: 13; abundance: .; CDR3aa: CAIQRRGNTEAFF; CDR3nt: TGTGCCATACAGAGGAGGGGGAACACTGAAGCTTTCTTT
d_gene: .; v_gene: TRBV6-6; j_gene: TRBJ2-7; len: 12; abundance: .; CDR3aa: CASSWSGYEQYF; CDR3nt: TGTGCCAGCAGTTGGTCAGGATACGAGCAGTACTTC
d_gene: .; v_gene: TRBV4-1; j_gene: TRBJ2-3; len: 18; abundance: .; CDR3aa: CASSHWGVVPKDTDTQYF; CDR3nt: TGCGCCAGCAGCCATTGGGGGGTGGTCCCCAAGGACACAGATACGCAGTATTTT
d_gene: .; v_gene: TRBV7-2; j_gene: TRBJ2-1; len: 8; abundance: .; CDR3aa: CASSPLFF; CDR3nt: TGTGCCAGCAGCCCCCTGTTCTTC
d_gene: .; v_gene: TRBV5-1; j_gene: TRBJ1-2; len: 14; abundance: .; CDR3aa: CASSLGTGNYGYTF; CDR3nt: TGCGCCAGCAGCTTGGGGACTGGCAACTATGGCTACACCTTC